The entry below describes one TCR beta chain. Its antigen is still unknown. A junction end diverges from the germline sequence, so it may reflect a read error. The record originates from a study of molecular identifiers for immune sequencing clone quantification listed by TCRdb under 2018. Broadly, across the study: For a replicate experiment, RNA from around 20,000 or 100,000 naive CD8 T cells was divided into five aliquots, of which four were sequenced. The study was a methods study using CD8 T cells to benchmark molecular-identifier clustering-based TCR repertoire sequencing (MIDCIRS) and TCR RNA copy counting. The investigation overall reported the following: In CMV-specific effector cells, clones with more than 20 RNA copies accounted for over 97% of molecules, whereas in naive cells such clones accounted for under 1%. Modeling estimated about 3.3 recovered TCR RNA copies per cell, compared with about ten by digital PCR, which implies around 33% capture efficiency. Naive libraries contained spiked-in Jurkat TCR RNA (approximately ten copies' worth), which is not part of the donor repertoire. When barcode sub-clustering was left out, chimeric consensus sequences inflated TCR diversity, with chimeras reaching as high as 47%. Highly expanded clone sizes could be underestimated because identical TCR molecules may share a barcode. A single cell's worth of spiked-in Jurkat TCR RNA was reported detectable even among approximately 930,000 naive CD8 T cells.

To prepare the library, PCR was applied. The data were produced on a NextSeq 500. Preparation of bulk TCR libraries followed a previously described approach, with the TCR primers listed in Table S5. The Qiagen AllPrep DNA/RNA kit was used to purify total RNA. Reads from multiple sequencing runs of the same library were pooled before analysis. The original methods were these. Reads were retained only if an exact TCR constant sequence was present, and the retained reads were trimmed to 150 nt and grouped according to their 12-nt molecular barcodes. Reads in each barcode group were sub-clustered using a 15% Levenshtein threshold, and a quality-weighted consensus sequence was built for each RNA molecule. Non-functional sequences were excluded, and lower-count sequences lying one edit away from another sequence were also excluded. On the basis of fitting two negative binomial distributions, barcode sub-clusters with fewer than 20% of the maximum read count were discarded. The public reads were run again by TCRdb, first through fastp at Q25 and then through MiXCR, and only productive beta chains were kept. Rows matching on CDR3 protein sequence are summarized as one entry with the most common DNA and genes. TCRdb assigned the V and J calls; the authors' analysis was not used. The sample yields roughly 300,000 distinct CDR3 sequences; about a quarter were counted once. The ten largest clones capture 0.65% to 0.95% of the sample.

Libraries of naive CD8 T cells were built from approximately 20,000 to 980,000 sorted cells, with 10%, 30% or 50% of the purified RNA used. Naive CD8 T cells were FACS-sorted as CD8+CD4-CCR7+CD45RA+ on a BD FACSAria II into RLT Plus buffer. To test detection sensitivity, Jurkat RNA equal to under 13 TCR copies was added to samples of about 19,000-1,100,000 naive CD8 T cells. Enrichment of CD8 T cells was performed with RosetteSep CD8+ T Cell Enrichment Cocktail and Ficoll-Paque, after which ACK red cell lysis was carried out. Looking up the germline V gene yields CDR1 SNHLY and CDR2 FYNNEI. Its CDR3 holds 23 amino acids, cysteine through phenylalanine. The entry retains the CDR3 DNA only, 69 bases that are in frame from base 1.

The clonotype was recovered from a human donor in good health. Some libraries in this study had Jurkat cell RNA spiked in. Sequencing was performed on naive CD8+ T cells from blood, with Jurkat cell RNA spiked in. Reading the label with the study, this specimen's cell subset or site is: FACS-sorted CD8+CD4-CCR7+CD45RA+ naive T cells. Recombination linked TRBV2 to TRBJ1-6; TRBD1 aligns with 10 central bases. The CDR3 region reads CASSEEVVYVSGQGSPVNSPPHF. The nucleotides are TGTGCCAGCAGTGAAGAGGTGGTCTACGTCTCGGGACAGGGGTCGCCGGTCAATTCACCCCCCCACTTT.